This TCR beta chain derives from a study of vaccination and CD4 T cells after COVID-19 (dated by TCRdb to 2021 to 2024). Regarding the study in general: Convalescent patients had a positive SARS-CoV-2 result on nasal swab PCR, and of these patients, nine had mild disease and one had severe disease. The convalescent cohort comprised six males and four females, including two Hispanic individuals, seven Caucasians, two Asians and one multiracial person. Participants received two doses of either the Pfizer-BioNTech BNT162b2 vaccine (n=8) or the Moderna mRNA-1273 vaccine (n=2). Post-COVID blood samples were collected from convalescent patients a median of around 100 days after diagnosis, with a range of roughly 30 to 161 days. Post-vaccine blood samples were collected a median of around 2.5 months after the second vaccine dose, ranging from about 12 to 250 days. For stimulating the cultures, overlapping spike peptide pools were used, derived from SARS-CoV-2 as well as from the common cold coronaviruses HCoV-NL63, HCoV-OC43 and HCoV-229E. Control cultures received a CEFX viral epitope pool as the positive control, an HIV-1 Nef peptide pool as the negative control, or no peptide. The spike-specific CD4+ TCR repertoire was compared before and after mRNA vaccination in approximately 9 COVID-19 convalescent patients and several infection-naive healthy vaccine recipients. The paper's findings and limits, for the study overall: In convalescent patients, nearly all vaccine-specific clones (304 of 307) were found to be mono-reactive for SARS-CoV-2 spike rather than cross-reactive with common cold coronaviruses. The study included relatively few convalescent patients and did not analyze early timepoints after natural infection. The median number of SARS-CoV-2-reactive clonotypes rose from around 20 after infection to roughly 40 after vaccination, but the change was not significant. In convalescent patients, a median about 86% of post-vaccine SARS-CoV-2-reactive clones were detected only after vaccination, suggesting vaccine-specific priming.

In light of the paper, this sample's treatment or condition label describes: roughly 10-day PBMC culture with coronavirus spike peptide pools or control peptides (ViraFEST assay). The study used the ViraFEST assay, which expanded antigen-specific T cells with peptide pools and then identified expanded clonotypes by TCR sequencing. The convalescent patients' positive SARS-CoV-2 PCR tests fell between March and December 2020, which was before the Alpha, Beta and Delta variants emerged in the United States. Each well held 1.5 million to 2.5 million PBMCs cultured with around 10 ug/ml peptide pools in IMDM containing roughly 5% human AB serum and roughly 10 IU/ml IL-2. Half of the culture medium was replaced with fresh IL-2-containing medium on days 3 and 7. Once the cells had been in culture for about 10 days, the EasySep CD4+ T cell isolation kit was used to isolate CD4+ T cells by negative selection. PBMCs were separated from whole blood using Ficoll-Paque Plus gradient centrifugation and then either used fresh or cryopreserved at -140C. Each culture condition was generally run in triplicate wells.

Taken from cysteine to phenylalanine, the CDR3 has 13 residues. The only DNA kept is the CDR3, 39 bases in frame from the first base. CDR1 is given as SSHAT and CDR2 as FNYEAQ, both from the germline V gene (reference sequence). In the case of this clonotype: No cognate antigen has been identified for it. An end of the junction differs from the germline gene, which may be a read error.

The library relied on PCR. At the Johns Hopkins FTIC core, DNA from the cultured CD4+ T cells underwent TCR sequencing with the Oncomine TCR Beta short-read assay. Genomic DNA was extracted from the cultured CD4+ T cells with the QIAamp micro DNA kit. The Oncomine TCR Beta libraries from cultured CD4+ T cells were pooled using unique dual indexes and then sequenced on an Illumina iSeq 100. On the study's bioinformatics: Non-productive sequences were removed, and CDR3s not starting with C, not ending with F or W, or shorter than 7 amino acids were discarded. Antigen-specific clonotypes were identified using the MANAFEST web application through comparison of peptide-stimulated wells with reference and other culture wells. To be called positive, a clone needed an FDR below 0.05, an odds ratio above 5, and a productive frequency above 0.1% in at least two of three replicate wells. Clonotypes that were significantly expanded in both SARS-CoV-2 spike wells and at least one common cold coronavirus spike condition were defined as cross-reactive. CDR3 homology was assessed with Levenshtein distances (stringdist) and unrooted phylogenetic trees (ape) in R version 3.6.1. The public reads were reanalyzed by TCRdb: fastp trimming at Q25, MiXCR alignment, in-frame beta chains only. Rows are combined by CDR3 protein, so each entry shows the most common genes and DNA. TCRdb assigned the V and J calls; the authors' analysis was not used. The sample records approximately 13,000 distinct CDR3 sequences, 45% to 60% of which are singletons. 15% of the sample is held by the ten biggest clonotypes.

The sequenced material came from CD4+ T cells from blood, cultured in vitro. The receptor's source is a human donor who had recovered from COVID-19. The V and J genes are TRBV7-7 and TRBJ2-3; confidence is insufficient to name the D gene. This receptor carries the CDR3 CASSATPLDTQYF. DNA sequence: TGTGCTAGCAGCGCTACACCGCTAGATACGCAGTATTTT.